Given below is one T cell receptor (beta chain) in context. The record originates from a study of blood T cell repertoires in COVID-19. Per germline, CDR1 SGHAT and CDR2 FQNNGV. The CDR3 extends over 15 amino acids. After removal of 5 bases from V and 2 bases from J, the junction contained 8 bases not matched to a gene. Data came from immunoSEQ multiplex PCR; TCRdb stores just in-frame clones and leaves some out. The sample contains around 29,000 clones, roughly 90% of which appear only once. The specimen was peripheral blood. The chain links TRBV11-2 to TRBJ2-7; 8 bases are a match to TRBD1. This TCR was sampled from a human donor in a cohort sampled during active COVID-19. This CDR3 reads CASSPPDRATYEQYF. For the CDR3, the DNA is TGTGCCAGCAGCCCGCCGGACAGGGCTACCTACGAGCAGTACTTC.